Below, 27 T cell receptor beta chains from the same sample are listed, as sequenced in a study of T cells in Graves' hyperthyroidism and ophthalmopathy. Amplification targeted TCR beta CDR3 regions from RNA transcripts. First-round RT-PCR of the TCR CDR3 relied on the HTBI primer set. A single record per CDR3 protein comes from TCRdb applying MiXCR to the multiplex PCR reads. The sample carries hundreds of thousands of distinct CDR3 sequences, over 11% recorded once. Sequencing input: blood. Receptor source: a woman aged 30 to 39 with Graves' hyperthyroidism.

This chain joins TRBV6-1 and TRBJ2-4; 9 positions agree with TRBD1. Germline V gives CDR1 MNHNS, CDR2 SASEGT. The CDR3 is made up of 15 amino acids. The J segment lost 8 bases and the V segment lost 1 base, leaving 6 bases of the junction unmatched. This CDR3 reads CASSEEQGARDIQYF. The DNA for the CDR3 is TGTGCCAGCAGTGAAGAACAGGGGGCTAGGGACATTCAGTACTTC.

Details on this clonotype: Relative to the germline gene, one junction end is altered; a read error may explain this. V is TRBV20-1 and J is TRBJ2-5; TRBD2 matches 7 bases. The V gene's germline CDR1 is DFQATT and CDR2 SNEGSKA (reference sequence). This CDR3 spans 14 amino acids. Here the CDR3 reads CSARDRASGETQYF. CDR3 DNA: TGCAGTGCCAGAGATCGCGCTAGCGGAGAGACCCAGTACTTC.

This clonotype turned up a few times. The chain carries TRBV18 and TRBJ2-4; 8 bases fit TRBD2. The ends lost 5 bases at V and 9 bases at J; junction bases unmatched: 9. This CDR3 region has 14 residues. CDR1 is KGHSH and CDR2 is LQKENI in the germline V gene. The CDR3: CASSAREGRGIQYF. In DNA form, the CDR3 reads TGTGCCAGCTCAGCACGGGAGGGCCGCGGCATTCAGTACTTC.

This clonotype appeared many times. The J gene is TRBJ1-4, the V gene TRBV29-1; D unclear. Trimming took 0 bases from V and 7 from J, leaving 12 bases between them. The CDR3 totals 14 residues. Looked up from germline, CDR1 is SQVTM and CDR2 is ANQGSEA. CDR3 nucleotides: TGCAGCGTTGAAGAGACAAGGGAGGCTGAAAAACTGTTTTTT. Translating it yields CSVEETREAEKLFF.

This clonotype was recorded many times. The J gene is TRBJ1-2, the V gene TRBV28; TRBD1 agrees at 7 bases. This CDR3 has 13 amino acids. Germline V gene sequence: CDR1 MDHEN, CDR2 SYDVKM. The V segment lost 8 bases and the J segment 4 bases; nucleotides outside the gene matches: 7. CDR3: CASRDSRSYGYTF. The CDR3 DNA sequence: TGTGCCAGCCGGGACAGCCGGAGCTATGGCTACACCTTC.

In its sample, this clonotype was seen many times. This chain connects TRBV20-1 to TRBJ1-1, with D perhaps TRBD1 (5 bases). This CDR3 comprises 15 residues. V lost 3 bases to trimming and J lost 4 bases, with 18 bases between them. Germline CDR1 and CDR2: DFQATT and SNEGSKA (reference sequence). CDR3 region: CSASRTWRGRTEAFF. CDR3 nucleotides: TGCAGTGCTAGCCGAACTTGGAGGGGACGCACTGAAGCTTTCTTT.

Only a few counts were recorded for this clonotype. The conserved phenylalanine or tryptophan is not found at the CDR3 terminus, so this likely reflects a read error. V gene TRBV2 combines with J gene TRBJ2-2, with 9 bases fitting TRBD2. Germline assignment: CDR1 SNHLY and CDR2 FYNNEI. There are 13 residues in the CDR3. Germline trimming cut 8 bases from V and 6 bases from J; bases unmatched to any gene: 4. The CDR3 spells CASLAGVAGELFL. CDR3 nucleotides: TGTGCCAGCTTAGCGGGAGTGGCCGGGGAGCTGTTTCTT.

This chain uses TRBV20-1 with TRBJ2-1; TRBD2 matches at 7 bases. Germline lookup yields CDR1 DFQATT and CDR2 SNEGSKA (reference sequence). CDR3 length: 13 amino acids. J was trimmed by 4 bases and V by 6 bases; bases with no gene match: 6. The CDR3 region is CSAAGLNYNEQFF. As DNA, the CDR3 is TGCAGTGCCGCGGGACTAAATTACAATGAGCAGTTCTTC.

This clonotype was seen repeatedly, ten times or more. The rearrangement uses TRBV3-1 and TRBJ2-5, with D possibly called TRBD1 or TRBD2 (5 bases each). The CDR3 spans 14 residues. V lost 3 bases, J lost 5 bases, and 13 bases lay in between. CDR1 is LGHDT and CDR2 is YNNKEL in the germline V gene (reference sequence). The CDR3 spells CASSHQPGRETQYF. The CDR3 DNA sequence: TGTGCCAGCAGCCACCAACCGGGACGGGAGACCCAGTACTTC.

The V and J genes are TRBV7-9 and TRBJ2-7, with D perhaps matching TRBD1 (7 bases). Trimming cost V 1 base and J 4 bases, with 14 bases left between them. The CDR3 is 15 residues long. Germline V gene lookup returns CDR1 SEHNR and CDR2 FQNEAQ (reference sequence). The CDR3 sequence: CASSLGAGGLYEQYF. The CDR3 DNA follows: TGTGCCAGCAGCTTAGGAGCAGGGGGACTTTACGAGCAGTACTTC.

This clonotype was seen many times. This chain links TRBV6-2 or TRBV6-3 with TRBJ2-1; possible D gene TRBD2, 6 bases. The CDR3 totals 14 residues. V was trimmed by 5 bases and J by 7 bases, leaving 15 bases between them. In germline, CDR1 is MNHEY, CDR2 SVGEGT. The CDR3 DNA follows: TGTGCCAGCAGTAAGATCGGGAGCGGGAATGAGCAGTTCTTC. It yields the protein CASSKIGSGNEQFF.

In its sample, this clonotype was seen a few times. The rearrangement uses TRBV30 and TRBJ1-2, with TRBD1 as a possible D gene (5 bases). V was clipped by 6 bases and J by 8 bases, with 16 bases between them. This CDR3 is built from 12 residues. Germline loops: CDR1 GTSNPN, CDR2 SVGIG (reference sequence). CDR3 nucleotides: TGTGCCTGCAACACGGGGCCAAGCGGCTACACCTTC. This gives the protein CACNTGPSGYTF.

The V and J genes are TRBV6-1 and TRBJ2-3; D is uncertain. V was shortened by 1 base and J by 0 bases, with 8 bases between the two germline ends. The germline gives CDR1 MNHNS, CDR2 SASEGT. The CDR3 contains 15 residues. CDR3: CASSEDSYSTDTQYF. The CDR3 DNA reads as TGTGCCAGCAGTGAAGACAGTTATAGCACAGATACGCAGTATTTT.

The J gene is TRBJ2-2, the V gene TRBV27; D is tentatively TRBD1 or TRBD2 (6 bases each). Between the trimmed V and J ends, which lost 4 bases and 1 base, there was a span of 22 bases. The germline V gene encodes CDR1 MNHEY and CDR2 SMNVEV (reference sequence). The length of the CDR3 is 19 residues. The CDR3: CASSSQFKSGDLNTGELFF. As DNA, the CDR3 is TGTGCCAGCAGTTCCCAATTCAAATCAGGGGACTTGAACACCGGGGAGCTGTTTTTT.

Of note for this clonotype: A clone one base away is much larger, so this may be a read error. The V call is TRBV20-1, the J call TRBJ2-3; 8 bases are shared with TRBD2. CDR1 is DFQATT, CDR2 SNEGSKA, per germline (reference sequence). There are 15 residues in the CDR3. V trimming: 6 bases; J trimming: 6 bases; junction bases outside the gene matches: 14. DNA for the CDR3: TGCAGTGCCCTGACTAGCGCGAGGGCCCGTGATACGCAGTATTTT. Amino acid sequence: CSALTSARARDTQYF.

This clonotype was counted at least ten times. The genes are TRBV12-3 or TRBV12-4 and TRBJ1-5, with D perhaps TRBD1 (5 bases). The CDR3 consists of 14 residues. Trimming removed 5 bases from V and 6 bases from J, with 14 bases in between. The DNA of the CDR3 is TGTGCCAGCAGTATCAGGGTCGGGGGTCAGCCCCAGCATTTT. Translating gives CASSIRVGGQPQHF.

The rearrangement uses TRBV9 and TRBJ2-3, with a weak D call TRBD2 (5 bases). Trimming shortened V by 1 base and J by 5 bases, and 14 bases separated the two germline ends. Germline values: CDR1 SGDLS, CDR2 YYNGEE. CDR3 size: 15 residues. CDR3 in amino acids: CASSVSEGHGDTQYF. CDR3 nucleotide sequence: TGTGCCAGCAGCGTATCTGAGGGCCACGGAGATACGCAGTATTTT.

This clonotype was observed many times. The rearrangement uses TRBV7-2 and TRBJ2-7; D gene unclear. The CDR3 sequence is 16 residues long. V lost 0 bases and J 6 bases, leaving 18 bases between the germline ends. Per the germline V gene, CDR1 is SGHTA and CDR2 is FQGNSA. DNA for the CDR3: TGTGCCAGCAGCTTAGCTCCGGGTACCAGCTGGGGCGAGCAGTACTTC. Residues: CASSLAPGTSWGEQYF.

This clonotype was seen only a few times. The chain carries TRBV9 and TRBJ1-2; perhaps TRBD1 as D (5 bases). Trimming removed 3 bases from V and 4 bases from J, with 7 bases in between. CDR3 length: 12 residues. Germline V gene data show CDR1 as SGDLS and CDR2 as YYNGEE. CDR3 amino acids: CASSGQSYGYTF. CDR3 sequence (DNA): TGTGCCAGCAGCGGACAGTCCTATGGCTACACCTTC. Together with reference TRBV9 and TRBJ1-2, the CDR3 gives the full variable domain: DSGVTQTPKHLITATGQRVTLRCSPRSGDLSVYWYQQSLDQGLQFLIQYYNGEERAKGNILERFSAQQFPDLHSELNLSSLELGDSALYFCASSGQSYGYTFGSGTRLTVV.

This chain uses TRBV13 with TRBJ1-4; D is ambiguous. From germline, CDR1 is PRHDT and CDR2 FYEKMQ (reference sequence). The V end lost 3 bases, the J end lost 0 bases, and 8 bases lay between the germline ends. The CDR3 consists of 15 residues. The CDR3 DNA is TGTGCCAGCAGCTTTAGGACTACAACTAATGAAAAACTGTTTTTT. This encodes CASSFRTTTNEKLFF.

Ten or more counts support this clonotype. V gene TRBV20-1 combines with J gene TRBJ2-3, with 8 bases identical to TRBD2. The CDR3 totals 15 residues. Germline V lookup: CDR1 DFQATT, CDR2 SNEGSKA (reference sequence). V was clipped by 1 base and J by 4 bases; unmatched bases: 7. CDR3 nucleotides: TGCAGTGCTAGAGCAGGGACTAGTGGAGCAGATACGCAGTATTTT. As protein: CSARAGTSGADTQYF.

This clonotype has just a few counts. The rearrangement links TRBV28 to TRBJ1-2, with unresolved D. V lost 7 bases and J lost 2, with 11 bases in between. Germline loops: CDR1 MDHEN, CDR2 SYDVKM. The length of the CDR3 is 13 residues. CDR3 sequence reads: CASTVSDNYGYTF. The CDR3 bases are TGTGCCAGCACTGTGTCCGACAACTATGGCTACACCTTC.

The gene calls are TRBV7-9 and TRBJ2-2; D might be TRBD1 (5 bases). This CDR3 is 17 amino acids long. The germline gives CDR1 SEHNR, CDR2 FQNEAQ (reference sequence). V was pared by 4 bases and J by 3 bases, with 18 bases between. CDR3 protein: CASSSVDTTTDTGELFF. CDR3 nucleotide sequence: TGTGCCAGCAGCTCCGTGGACACCACTACGGACACCGGGGAGCTGTTTTTT.

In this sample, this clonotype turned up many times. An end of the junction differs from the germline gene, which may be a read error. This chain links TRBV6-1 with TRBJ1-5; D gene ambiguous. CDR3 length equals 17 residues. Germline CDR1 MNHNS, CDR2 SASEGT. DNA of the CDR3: TGTGCCAGCACTGAAGGGTTTGCTCAACGAACATCTCAGCCCCAGCATTTT. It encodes CASTEGFAQRTSQPQHF.

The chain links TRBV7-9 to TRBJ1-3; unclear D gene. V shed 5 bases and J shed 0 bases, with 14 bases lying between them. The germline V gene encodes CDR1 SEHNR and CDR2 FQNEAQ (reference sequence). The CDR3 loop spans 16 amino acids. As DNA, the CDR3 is TGTGCCAGCAGCCCTAAACCAGGACTCTCTGGAAACACCATATATTTT. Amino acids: CASSPKPGLSGNTIYF.

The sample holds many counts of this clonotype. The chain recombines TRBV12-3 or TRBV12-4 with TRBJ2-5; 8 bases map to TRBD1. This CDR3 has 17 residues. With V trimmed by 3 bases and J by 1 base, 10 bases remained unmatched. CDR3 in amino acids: CASSFLYRGSRQETQYF. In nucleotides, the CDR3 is TGTGCCAGCAGTTTCCTATACAGGGGGTCACGCCAAGAGACCCAGTACTTC.

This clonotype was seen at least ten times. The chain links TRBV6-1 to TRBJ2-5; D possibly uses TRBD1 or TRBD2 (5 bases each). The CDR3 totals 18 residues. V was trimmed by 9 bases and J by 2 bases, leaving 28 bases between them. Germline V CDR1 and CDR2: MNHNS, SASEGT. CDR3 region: CARSTLQGRSPTQETQYF. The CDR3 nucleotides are TGTGCCAGATCTACTCTTCAGGGACGGAGCCCCACACAAGAGACCCAGTACTTC.